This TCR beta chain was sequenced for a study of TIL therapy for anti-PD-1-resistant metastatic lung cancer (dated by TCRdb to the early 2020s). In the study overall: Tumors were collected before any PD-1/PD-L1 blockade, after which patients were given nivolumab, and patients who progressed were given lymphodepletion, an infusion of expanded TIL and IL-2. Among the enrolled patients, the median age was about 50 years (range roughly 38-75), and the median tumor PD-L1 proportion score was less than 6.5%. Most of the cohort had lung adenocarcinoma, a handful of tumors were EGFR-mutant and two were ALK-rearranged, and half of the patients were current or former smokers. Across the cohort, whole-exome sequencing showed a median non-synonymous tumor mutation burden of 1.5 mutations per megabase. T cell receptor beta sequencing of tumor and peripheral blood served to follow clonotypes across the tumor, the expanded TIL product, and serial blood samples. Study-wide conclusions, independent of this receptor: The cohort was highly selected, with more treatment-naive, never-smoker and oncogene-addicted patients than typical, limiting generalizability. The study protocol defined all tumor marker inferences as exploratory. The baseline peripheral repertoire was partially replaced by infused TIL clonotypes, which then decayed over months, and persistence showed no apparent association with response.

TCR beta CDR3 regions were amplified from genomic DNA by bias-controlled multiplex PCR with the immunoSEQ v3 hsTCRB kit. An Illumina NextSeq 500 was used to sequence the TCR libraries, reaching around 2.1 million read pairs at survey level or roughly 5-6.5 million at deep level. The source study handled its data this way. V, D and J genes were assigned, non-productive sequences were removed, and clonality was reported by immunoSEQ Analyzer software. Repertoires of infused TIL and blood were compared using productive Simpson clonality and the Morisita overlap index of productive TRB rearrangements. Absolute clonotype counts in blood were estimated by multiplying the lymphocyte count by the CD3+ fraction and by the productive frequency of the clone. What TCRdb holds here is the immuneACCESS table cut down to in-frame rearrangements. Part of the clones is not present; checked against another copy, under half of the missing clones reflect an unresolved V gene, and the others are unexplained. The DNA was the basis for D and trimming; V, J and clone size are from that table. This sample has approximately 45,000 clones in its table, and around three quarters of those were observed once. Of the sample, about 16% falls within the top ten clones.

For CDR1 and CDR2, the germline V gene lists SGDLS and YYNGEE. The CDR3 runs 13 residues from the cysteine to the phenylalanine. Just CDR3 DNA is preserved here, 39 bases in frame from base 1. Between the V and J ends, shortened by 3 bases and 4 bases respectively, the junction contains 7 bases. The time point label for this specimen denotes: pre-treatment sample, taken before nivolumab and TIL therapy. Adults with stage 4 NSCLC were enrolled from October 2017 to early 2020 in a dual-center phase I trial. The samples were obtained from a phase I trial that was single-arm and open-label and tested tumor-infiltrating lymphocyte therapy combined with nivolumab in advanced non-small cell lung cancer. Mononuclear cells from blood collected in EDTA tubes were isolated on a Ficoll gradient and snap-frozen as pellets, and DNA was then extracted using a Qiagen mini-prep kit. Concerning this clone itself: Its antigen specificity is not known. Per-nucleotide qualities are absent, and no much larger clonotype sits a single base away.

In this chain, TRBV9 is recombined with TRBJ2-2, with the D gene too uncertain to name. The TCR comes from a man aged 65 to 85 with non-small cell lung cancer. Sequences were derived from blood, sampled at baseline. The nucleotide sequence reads TGTGCCAGCAGCGAACTCCCCACCGGGGAGCTGTTTTTT. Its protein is CASSELPTGELFF.